This is a list of T cell receptor beta chains from one sample in a study of PD-1 blockade in classical Hodgkin lymphoma. Profiled with immunoSEQ multiplex PCR; TCRdb holds only in-frame clones, not every one. The repertoire holds over 60,000 clones, with about 89% as singletons. Sequencing used peripheral blood mononuclear cells (PBMCs), obtained before the fourth cycle of nivolumab. The receptors originated from a human donor with classical Hodgkin lymphoma. Both conserved end residues are part of each CDR3. Each record gives: CDR3 protein, CDR3 length, V gene, D gene, clone size. The D gene is left open where the match is weak. For some rows the clone size is stated as once, few or many, or as a class when expanded; others skip it.

cdr3_aa: CASSGEGGTDTQYF
cdr3_length: 14
v_call: TRBV9
d_call: NA
clone_size: NA

cdr3_aa: CASSLGYEQYF
cdr3_length: 11
v_call: TRBV27
d_call: NA
clone_size: NA

cdr3_aa: CASSDTAGPLGQFF
cdr3_length: 14
v_call: TRBV6-4
d_call: NA
clone_size: once

cdr3_aa: CASETGDYEQYF
cdr3_length: 12
v_call: TRBV2
d_call: TRBD1
clone_size: NA

cdr3_aa: CASSVTGTGELFF
cdr3_length: 13
v_call: TRBV28
d_call: NA
clone_size: NA

cdr3_aa: CASSFDRVPGNTIYF
cdr3_length: 15
v_call: TRBV5-1
d_call: TRBD1
clone_size: NA

cdr3_aa: CASSPGGGTWETQYF
cdr3_length: 15
v_call: TRBV9
d_call: TRBD2
clone_size: NA

cdr3_aa: CASSLSENQPQHF
cdr3_length: 13
v_call: TRBV5-6
d_call: NA
clone_size: NA

cdr3_aa: CASMGTGGNTIYF
cdr3_length: 13
v_call: TRBV19
d_call: TRBD1
clone_size: medium-sized

cdr3_aa: CASSLAVQRGNSPLHF
cdr3_length: 16
v_call: TRBV5-1
d_call: NA
clone_size: NA

cdr3_aa: CASSLGGGYGYTF
cdr3_length: 13
v_call: TRBV5-6
d_call: NA
clone_size: few

cdr3_aa: CASRTSNYGYTF
cdr3_length: 12
v_call: TRBV27
d_call: NA
clone_size: NA